This T cell receptor beta chain emerged from a study of T-cell reconstitution after alpha-beta-depleted transplantation in children (dated by TCRdb to between 2015 and 2016). Broadly, across the study: T-cell immune reconstitution after TCRalphabeta/CD19-depleted allogeneic hematopoietic cell transplantation in children was quantitatively tracked in the study by means of TCR repertoire profiling. Points the paper makes about the study in general: In some patients, high TCRbeta diversity at day 60 was attributed to recipient T cells and intrathymic progenitors that had survived conditioning. Hyperexpanded clone frequencies declined over subsequent months; after one year, T-cell counts and TCRbeta diversity were mostly attributed to newly produced T cells. The apparently early recovery of alphabetaT-cell counts about two months after transplant reportedly depended on only several hundred rapidly expanded clones that came from non-depleted graft cells.

CDR1 and CDR2 are drawn from the germline V gene: ENHRY, SYGVKD. The junction carries 15 bases between V and J, which are trimmed by 5 bases and 2 bases respectively. CDR3 length: 15 amino acids, cysteine to phenylalanine. Only CDR3 DNA remains: 45 bases, in frame from the first base. What the treatment or condition label conveys for this sample: allogeneic hematopoietic cell transplantation with graft depleted of TCRalphabeta T cells and CD19 B cells. TCRalphabeta/CD19-depleted allogeneic hematopoietic cell grafts were given to the transplant recipients, all of whom were children. Ten or more counts support this clonotype. It lacks a known antigen. No much larger clonotype is one base removed from it; base qualities were not supplied. The library came from PCR. Sequencing was carried out with an Illumina HiSeq 2500. TCR library preparation used molecular barcoding, with unique molecular identifiers applied to normalize quantification of the TCRbeta repertoire. TCRdb took the public reads, trimmed them with fastp at Q25, ran MiXCR for clone calling and kept in-frame beta chains. Each entry is one CDR3 protein sequence, shown with its most common DNA and genes. This sample is represented by 100,000 to 120,000 distinct CDR3 sequences; around 6.4% of them were singletons. The ten largest make up approximately 25% of the sample.

The clonotype was recovered from a male patient between 2 and 15 years old who had a stem cell transplant for acute lymphoblastic leukemia, so the T cells may come from the graft donor. The sample in question was PBMCs, mostly from graft donor cells, obtained 360 days after TCRalphabeta/CD19-depleted stem cell transplant. The V and J genes are TRBV10-3 and TRBJ2-5; the D gene is possibly TRBD1 or TRBD2, each agreeing over 5 bases. The CDR3 corresponds to CAISSGALAQETQYF. The nucleotides read TGTGCCATCAGTTCCGGGGCTTTGGCTCAAGAGACCCAGTACTTC.